This TCR beta chain was profiled in a study of shared clonotypes between healthy human individuals. Looking at the study overall: Three CD4 naive, three CD4 memory, two CD8 naive and one CD8 memory plate were used per donor.

As concerns this clone: Its specificity is unknown.

This CDR3 is 13 amino acids long. The V end was cut by 1 base, the J end by 10 bases, with 8 bases between. The V gene's germline CDR1 is SGHAT and CDR2 FQNNGV. Study-wide results and caveats: Generally, naive subsets came out with larger estimated richness than memory subsets. Despite large depth, rarefaction showed incomplete sorted-subset sequencing. A limitation of the genetic and exposure-history diversity represented arose from few donors.

Produced via immunoSEQ multiplex PCR; TCRdb's table is partial and in-frame only. The sample shows about 1.9 million clones, 80% to 95% of them seen only once. CD8 cells regarded as naive lacked CD45RO, were positively chosen for CCR7, and omitted terminally differentiated effector memory CD45RA+ cells. This chain uses TRBV11-2 with TRBJ1-6; D not resolved. The material sequenced was naive CD8+ T cells from PBMCs. The TCR sequence derives from a man in his late teens or twenties in good health. Some clones in this sample may be carry-over from other donors' samples. This chain's CDR3 is CASSLALRSPLHF. The CDR3 region has the DNA TGTGCCAGCAGCTTAGCCCTTAGGTCACCCCTCCACTTT.